These 14 T cell receptor beta chains share one sample of origin, sequenced in a study of blood T cells in healthy people across ages. A second PCR of roughly 6 to 12 cycles used a sample-barcoded 5' primer and a J-beta primer mix. TCRdb reanalysed the 5' RACE reads using MiXCR and keeps one entry per CDR3 protein. The sample has approximately 360,000 distinct CDR3 sequences; 45% to 65% are singletons. The sample consisted of blood. The receptor source for this set is a man in his sixties in good health.

The chain carries TRBV28 and TRBJ2-7; 11 positions agree with TRBD2. Germline assignment: CDR1 MDHEN and CDR2 SYDVKM. The CDR3 is made up of 15 amino acids. Germline trimming cut 6 bases from V and 2 bases from J; bases unmatched to any gene: 6. This CDR3 is CASSQLAGGTYEQYF. The CDR3 DNA reads as TGTGCCAGCAGCCAGCTAGCGGGGGGAACCTACGAGCAGTACTTC. Complete variable domain (other parts from reference TRBV28 and TRBJ2-7): DVKVTQSSRYLVKRTGEKVFLECVQDMDHENMFWYRQDPGLGLRLIYFSYDVKMKEKGDIPEGYSVSREKKERFSLILESASTNQTSMYLCASSQLAGGTYEQYFGPGTRLTVT.

The rearrangement links TRBV29-1 to TRBJ2-1; 11 bases match TRBD2. Germline CDR1 reads SQVTM; CDR2 reads ANQGSEA. V lost 4 bases to trimming and J lost 6 bases; unmatched junction nucleotides: 5. The CDR3 covers 14 residues. The CDR3 nucleotides read TGCAGCGTTGCACGGCTAGCGGGGGGCAATGAGCAGTTCTTC. Translating gives CSVARLAGGNEQFF.

The chain has TRBV6-5 and TRBJ2-7, with 8 bases lining up with TRBD1. The DNA end favors TRBJ2-5, so the J call may be wrong. The germline V gene has CDR1 MNHEY and CDR2 SVGAGI. The CDR3 is 14 residues long. The CDR3 DNA reads as TGTGCCAGCACCATTGTACAGGGGGGAGAGACCCAGTACTTC. Residues: CASTIVQGGETQYF.

As for this clonotype: At one end, the junction sequence differs from germline, possibly due to a read error. The V gene is TRBV24-1, the J gene TRBJ2-1; 8 bases line up with TRBD2. Germline V lookup: CDR1 KGHDR, CDR2 SFDVKD. This CDR3 has 15 amino acids. The CDR3 sequence is CAASDPGTSHREQFF. The CDR3 DNA follows: TGTGCCGCCAGTGATCCCGGGACTAGTCACCGTGAGCAGTTCTTC.

This clonotype was detected a few times. This chain connects TRBV2 to TRBJ1-2; D is unclear. The CDR3 consists of 17 residues. Germline CDR1 and CDR2: SNHLY and FYNNEI. V was shortened by 6 bases and J by 0 bases, with 20 bases between the two germline ends. In DNA form, the CDR3 reads TGTGCCAGCAGCCCTACCGTTTGGGCAGCCTCTAACTATGGCTACACCTTC. It translates to CASSPTVWAASNYGYTF.

The chain uses TRBV6-2 or TRBV6-3 and TRBJ1-1, with D hard to call. In germline, CDR1 is MNHEY, CDR2 SVGEGT. The V end lost 5 bases, the J end lost 1 base, and 8 bases lay between the germline ends. The CDR3 contains 13 residues. The DNA of the CDR3 is TGTGCCAGCAGTGCTATCCAGAACACTGAAGCTTTCTTT. Protein: CASSAIQNTEAFF.

This clonotype was seen only a few times. V gene TRBV7-2 combines with J gene TRBJ2-7; the match to TRBD2 covers 9 bases. The CDR3 loop spans 14 amino acids. V dropped 5 bases and J dropped 5; count of bases not matched to a gene: 7. Looked up from germline, CDR1 is SGHTA and CDR2 is FQGNSA. CDR3 region: CASSPRTSVHEQYF. The CDR3 DNA sequence: TGTGCCAGCAGCCCCCGGACTAGCGTCCACGAGCAGTACTTC.

This clonotype has just a few counts. The chain joins TRBV5-1 to TRBJ2-3; TRBD1 aligns across 8 bases. With 1 base clipped from V and 3 bases from J, the junction kept 1 base outside the gene matches. CDR1 is SGHRS, CDR2 YFSETQ, per germline. The CDR3 length is 14 residues. CDR3 in amino acids: CASSLNRGTDTQYF. The CDR3 region has the DNA TGCGCCAGCAGCTTGAACAGGGGGACAGATACGCAGTATTTT.

The chain recombines TRBV11-2 with TRBJ2-7; D is perhaps TRBD2 (5 bases). V lost 5 bases to trimming and J lost 0 bases, with 17 bases between them. The germline V gene has CDR1 SGHAT and CDR2 FQNNGV. The CDR3 extends over 16 amino acids. The chain's CDR3 is CASSTLRGRSSYEQYF. CDR3 coding DNA: TGTGCCAGCAGCACCCTACGAGGGCGGAGCTCCTACGAGCAGTACTTC.

This clonotype showed up just a few times. The CDR3 nucleotides read TGTGCCAGCAGCTTGGGGACTAGCGGCTTTTTGAATGAGCAGTTCTTC. Translation gives CASSLGTSGFLNEQFF. This sequence joins TRBV7-9 and TRBJ2-1, with TRBD2 matching 11 bases. V lost 3 bases, J lost 7 bases, and 8 bases stayed unmatched. This CDR3 is 16 amino acids long. Per the germline V gene, CDR1 is SEHNR and CDR2 is FQNEAQ (reference sequence).

This clonotype was counted only a few times. The V gene is TRBV20-1, the J gene TRBJ2-7; D is possibly TRBD1 or TRBD2 (6 bases each). V shed 0 bases and J shed 6 bases, with 15 bases lying between them. The CDR3 consists of 14 residues. Germline V gene sequence: CDR1 DFQATT, CDR2 SNEGSKA (reference sequence). CDR3 residues: CSAREGGAFGEQYF. The CDR3 DNA reads as TGCAGTGCTAGAGAGGGGGGCGCCTTTGGCGAGCAGTACTTC.

The chain is built from TRBV12-3 or TRBV12-4 and TRBJ1-1; D gene unclear. Trimming removed 5 bases from V and 11 bases from J, with 15 bases in between. This CDR3 contains 12 residues. CDR3 DNA sequence: TGTGCCAGCAGTCCGGGTCAAATCAGGGCTTTCTTT. Translating gives CASSPGQIRAFF.

The V call is TRBV20-1, the J call TRBJ1-6; 9 nucleotides match TRBD1. CDR1 DFQATT and CDR2 SNEGSKA come from the germline V gene (reference sequence). The length of the CDR3 is 15 residues. V trimming: 4 bases; J trimming: 6 bases; junction bases outside the gene matches: 7. CDR3 residues: CSAISSGQGNSPLHF. The CDR3 bases are TGCAGTGCTATTTCCTCGGGACAGGGTAATTCACCCCTCCACTTT.

J is TRBJ2-3 and V is TRBV5-1; 8 positions match TRBD1. CDR1 SGHRS and CDR2 YFSETQ come from the germline V gene. The ends lost 5 bases at V and 2 bases at J; junction bases unmatched: 4. The CDR3 consists of 14 residues. The DNA of the CDR3 is TGCGCCAGCAGGACAGGGGAATACACAGATACGCAGTATTTT. Its translation: CASRTGEYTDTQYF.